One sample yielded the 11 T cell receptor beta chains listed below, sequenced in a study of identical twins. From the 5' RACE reads, TCRdb called clonotypes with MiXCR, one entry per CDR3 protein. The table has around 510,000 distinct CDR3 sequences, approximately 14% seen once; the top ten hold about 0.94%. These data also formed part of another study, on yellow fever vaccine responses in identical twins.

The source material was CD4+ T cells sorted from blood. These receptors originate from a woman under 30 in good health.

This CDR3 is CASSAITVSGNTIYF. CDR3 in DNA: TGTGCCAGCAGTGCAATTACAGTCTCTGGAAACACCATATATTTT. The chain is built from TRBV2 and TRBJ1-3, with D uncertain. The CDR3 consists of 15 residues. CDR1 is SNHLY and CDR2 is FYNNEI in the germline V gene. V dropped 4 bases and J dropped 0 bases, with 10 bases sitting between them.

This clonotype has more than one count but fewer than ten. The chain couples TRBV19 to TRBJ2-1; 8 bases fit TRBD1. The CDR3 is made up of 13 amino acids. Germline loops: CDR1 LNHDA, CDR2 SQIVND (reference sequence). V was clipped by 3 bases and J by 9 bases; unmatched bases: 4. CDR3 loop: CASSISRGPEQFF. CDR3 coding DNA: TGTGCCAGTAGTATTAGCAGGGGGCCTGAGCAGTTCTTC.

This clonotype was seen more than once but under ten times. The J gene is TRBJ2-7, the V gene TRBV6-1; no definite D call. The V gene's germline CDR1 is MNHNS and CDR2 SASEGT. V was pared by 7 bases and J by 6 bases, with 10 bases between. The CDR3 contains 11 residues. CDR3 sequence: CASIKSPEQYF. For the CDR3, the DNA is TGTGCCAGCATTAAATCCCCCGAGCAGTACTTC.

This clonotype occurred a few times. The V call is TRBV6-6, the J call TRBJ2-7; no definite D call. The CDR3 covers 13 residues. Trimming removed 5 bases from V and 4 bases from J, with 12 bases in between. In germline, CDR1 is MNHNY, CDR2 SVGAGI (reference sequence). The CDR3 region has the DNA TGTGCCAGCAGTCCCCCGGCGAGTTACGAGCAGTACTTC. This gives the protein CASSPPASYEQYF.

A few counts support this clonotype. The CDR3 loop is CASSQDQESVNTEAFF. CDR3 DNA: TGTGCCAGCAGCCAAGATCAGGAATCAGTGAACACTGAAGCTTTCTTT. V and J are TRBV14 and TRBJ1-1; D gene unclear. Germline assignment: CDR1 SGHDN and CDR2 FVKESK. This CDR3 has 16 amino acids. V shed 0 bases and J shed 0 bases, with 11 bases lying between them.

This clonotype was picked up a small number of times. The chain combines TRBV12-3 or TRBV12-4 with TRBJ2-7; 13 bases align to TRBD2. The length of the CDR3 is 15 residues. Trimming took 6 bases from V and 3 from J; bases not matched to a gene: 5. DNA for the CDR3: TGTGCCAGCAGAGACGGACTAGCGGGGGACTACGAGCAGTACTTC. Protein: CASRDGLAGDYEQYF.

The rearrangement joins TRBV10-3 to TRBJ2-3; TRBD2 aligns across 8 bases. V lost 2 bases to trimming and J lost 2 bases; unmatched junction nucleotides: 9. The CDR3 totals 17 residues. Germline lookup yields CDR1 ENHRY and CDR2 SYGVKD. The CDR3 loop is CAISERSLAGTTDTQYF. The CDR3 bases are TGTGCCATCAGTGAGCGGTCCTTAGCGGGAACCACAGATACGCAGTATTTT.

This clonotype was observed a few times. The chain is built from TRBV4-2 and TRBJ2-7, with TRBD2 matching over 14 bases. Germline V gives CDR1 LGHNA, CDR2 YNFKEQ. The J segment lost 2 bases and the V segment lost 5 bases, leaving 8 bases of the junction unmatched. CDR3 length equals 17 residues. The CDR3 reads CASSTGTSGRRTYEQYF. CDR3 coding DNA: TGTGCCAGCAGCACAGGGACTAGCGGGAGAAGAACCTACGAGCAGTACTTC.

This clonotype is a singleton in its sample. The chain uses TRBV7-6 and TRBJ2-1, with TRBD1 identical over 8 bases. The CDR3 consists of 15 residues. CDR1 SGHVS and CDR2 FNYEAQ come from the germline V gene. V gave up 5 bases and J gave up 2 bases; unmatched junction bases: 5. The CDR3 loop reads CASSRGQVAYNEQFF. As DNA, the CDR3 is TGTGCCAGCAGCCGGGGACAGGTCGCCTACAATGAGCAGTTCTTC.

The chain employs TRBV5-6 and TRBJ1-5; weak D call: TRBD1 (6 bases). CDR3 size: 15 residues. Trimming removed 5 bases at V and 0 bases at J, with 12 bases between. Germline assignment: CDR1 SGHDT and CDR2 YYEEEE. As DNA, the CDR3 is TGTGCCAGCAGTCTCAGGGGAATTAGCAATCAGCCCCAGCATTTT. Translated, it gives CASSLRGISNQPQHF.

V is TRBV5-4 and J is TRBJ2-1, with D tentatively TRBD2 (5 bases). Trimming removed 5 bases from V and 2 bases from J, with 14 bases in between. The CDR3 is made up of 15 amino acids. Germline V gives CDR1 SGHNT, CDR2 YYREEE (reference sequence). The chain's CDR3 is CASRKDYLTYNEQFF. CDR3 nucleotide sequence: TGTGCCAGCAGAAAAGACTACCTGACCTACAATGAGCAGTTCTTC.